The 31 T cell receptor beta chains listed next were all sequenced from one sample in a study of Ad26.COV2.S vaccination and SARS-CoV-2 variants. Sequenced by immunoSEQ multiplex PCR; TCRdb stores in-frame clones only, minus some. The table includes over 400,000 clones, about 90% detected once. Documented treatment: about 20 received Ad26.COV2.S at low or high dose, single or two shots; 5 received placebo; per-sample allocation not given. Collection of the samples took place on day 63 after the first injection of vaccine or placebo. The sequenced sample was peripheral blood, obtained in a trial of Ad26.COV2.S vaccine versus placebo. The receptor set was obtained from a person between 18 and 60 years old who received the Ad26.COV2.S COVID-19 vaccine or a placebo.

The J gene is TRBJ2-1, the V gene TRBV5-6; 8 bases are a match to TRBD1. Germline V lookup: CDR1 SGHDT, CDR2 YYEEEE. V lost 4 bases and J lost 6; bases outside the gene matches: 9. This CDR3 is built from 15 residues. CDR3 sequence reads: CASSPPRTGINEQFF. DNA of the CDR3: TGTGCCAGCAGCCCGCCTAGGACAGGGATCAATGAGCAGTTCTTC. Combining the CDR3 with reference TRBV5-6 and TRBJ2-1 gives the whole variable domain DAGVTQSPTHLIKTRGQQVTLRCSPKSGHDTVSWYQQALGQGPQFIFQYYEEEERQRGNFPDRFSGHQFPNYSSELNVNALLLGDSALYLCASSPPRTGINEQFFGPGTRLTVL.

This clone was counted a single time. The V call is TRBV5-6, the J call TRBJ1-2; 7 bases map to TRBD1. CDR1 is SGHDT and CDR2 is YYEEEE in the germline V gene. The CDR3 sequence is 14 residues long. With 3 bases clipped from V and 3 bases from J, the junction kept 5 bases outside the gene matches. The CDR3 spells CASSYRDSYYGYTF. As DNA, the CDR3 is TGTGCCAGCAGCTATAGGGACAGTTACTATGGCTACACCTTC. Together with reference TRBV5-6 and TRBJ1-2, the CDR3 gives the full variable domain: DAGVTQSPTHLIKTRGQQVTLRCSPKSGHDTVSWYQQALGQGPQFIFQYYEEEERQRGNFPDRFSGHQFPNYSSELNVNALLLGDSALYLCASSYRDSYYGYTFGSGTRLTVV.

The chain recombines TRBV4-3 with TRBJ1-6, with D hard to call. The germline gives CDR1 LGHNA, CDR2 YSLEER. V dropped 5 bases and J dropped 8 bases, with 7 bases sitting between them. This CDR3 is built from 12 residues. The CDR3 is CASSREDSPLHF. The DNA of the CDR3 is TGCGCCAGCAGCAGGGAGGATTCACCCCTCCACTTT.

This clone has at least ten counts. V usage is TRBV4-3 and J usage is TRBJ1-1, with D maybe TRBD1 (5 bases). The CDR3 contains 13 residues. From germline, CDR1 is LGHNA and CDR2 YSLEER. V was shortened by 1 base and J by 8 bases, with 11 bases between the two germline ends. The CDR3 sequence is CASSQGEHREAFF. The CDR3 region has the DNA TGCGCCAGCAGCCAAGGGGAGCACAGGGAAGCTTTCTTT.

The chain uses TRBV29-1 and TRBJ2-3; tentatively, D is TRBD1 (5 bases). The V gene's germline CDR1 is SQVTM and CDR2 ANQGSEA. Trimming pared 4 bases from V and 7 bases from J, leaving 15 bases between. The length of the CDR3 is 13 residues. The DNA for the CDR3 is TGCAGCGTTGGTGGGCAGGGTGGATATACGCAGTATTTT. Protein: CSVGGQGGYTQYF.

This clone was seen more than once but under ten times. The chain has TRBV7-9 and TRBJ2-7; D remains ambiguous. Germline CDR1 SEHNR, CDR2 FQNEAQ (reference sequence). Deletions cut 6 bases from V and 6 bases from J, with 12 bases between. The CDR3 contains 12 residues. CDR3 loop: CASSLRSVEQYF. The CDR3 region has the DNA TGTGCCAGCAGTCTGCGATCGGTCGAGCAGTACTTC.

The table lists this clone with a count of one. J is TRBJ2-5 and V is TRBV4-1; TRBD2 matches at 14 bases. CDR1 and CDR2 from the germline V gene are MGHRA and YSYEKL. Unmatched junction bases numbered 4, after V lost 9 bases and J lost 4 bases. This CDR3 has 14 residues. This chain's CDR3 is CASGLAGGGETQYF. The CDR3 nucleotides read TGCGCCAGTGGACTAGCGGGGGGTGGAGAGACCCAGTACTTC.

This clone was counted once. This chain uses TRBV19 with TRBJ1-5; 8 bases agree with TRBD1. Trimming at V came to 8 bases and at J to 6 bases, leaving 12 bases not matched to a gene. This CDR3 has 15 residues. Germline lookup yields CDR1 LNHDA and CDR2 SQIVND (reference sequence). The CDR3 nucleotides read TGTGCCAGTCAACCCCGGGACAGGTTATTTCAGCCCCAGCATTTT. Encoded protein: CASQPRDRLFQPQHF.

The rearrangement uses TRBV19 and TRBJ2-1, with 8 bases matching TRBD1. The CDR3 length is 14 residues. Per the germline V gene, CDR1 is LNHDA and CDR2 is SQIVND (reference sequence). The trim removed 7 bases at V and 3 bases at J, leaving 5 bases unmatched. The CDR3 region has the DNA TGTGCCAGTACCATAGACAGGGGCTACAATGAGCAGTTCTTC. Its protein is CASTIDRGYNEQFF.

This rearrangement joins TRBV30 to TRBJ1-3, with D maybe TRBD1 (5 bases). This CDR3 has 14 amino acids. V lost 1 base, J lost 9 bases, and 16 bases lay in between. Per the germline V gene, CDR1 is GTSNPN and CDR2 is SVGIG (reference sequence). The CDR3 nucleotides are TGTGCCTGGAGTGGAGGGGCGGCCGGTTTCACCATATATTTT. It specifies CAWSGGAAGFTIYF.

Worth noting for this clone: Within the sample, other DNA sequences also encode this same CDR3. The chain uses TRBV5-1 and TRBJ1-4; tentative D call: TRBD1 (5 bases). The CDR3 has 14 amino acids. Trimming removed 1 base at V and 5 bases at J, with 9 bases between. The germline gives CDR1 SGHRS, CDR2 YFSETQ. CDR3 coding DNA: TGCGCCAGCAGCTTGACGGGGGGAAATGAAAAACTGTTTTTT. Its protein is CASSLTGGNEKLFF.

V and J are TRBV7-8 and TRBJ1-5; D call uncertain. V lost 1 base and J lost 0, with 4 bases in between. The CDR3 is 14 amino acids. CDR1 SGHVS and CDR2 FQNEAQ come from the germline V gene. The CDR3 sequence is CASSLDNSNQPQHF. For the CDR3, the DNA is TGTGCCAGCAGCTTAGATAATAGCAATCAGCCCCAGCATTTT.

The CDR3 coding sequence is TGTGCCAGCAGAAGACAGGTGGATAACTATGGCTACACCTTC. This sequence encodes CASRRQVDNYGYTF. This chain joins TRBV6-5 and TRBJ1-2; D is perhaps TRBD1 (6 bases). Germline CDR1 is MNHEY and CDR2 is SVGAGI. V was cut by 6 bases and J by 1 base, with 12 bases left in between. This CDR3 is built from 14 residues.

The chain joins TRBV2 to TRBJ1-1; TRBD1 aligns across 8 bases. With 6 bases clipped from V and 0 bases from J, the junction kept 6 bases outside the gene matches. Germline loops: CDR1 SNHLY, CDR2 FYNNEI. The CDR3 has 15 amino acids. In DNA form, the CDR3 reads TGTGCCAGCAGAGACAGGGGATATATGAACACTGAAGCTTTCTTT. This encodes CASRDRGYMNTEAFF.

The CDR3 DNA sequence: TGTGCCAGCTTCATACTAGAATCTTCAGATACGCAGTATTTT. Its protein is CASFILESSDTQYF. The chain combines TRBV18 with TRBJ2-3, with TRBD2 as a possible D gene (5 bases). The CDR3 loop spans 14 amino acids. Germline loops: CDR1 KGHSH, CDR2 LQKENI. Trimming took 7 bases from V and 4 from J, leaving 15 bases between them. Full variable domain (remainder filled in from reference TRBV18 and TRBJ2-3): NAGVMQNPRHLVRRRGQEARLRCSPMKGHSHVYWYRQLPEEGLKFMVYLQKENIIDESGMPKERFSAEFPKEGPSILRIQQVVRGDSAAYFCASFILESSDTQYFGPGTRLTVL.

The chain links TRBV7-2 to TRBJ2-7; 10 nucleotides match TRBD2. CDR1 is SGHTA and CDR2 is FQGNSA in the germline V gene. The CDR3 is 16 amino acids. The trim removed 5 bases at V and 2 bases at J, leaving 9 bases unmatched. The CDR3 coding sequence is TGTGCCAGCAGCCGCGGACTAGCGGCGCTCACCTACGAGCAGTACTTC. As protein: CASSRGLAALTYEQYF.

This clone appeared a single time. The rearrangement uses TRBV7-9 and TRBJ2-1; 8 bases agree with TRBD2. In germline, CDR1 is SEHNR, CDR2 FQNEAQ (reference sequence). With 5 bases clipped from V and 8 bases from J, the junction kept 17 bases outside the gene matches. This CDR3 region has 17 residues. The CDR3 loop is CASSPALTSVLGDEQFF. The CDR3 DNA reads TGTGCCAGCAGCCCCGCCTTGACTAGCGTGCTTGGGGATGAGCAGTTCTTC.

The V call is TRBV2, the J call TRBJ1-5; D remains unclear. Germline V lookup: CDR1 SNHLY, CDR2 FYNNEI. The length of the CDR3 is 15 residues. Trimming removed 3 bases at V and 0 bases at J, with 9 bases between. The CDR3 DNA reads TGTGCCAGCAGTGAGGACGGTTATAGCAATCAGCCCCAGCATTTT. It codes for CASSEDGYSNQPQHF.

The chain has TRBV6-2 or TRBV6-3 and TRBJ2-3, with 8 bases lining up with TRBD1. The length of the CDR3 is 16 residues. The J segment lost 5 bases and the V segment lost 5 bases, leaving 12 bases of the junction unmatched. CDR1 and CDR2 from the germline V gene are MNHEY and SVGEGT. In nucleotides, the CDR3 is TGTGCCAGCAGTGGAGCGGACAGGGCGGTGGTAGATACGCAGTATTTT. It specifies CASSGADRAVVDTQYF.

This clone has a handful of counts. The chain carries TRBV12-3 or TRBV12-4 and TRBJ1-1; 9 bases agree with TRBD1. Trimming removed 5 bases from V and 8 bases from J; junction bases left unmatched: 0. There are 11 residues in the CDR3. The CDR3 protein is CASSTGGEAFF. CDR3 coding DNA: TGTGCCAGCAGTACAGGGGGCGAAGCTTTCTTT.

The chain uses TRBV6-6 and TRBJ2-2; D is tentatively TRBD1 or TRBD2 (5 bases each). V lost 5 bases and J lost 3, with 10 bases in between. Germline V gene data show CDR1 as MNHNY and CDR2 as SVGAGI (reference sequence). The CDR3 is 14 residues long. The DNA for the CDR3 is TGTGCCAGCAGTCGGGACGGAGACACCGGGGAGCTGTTTTTT. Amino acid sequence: CASSRDGDTGELFF.

For the CDR3, the DNA is TGTGCCAGCAGTTTAAGTTGGGGGACCAATCAGCCCCAGCATTTT. Translating it yields CASSLSWGTNQPQHF. V gene TRBV28 combines with J gene TRBJ1-5; a weak D match, TRBD1 (5 bases). The CDR3 covers 15 residues. V was pared by 2 bases and J by 3 bases, with 11 bases between. Germline CDR1 and CDR2: MDHEN and SYDVKM.

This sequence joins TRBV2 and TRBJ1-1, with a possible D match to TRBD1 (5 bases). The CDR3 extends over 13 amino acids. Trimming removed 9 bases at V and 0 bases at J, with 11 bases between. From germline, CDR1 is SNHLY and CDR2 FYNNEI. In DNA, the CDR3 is TGTGCCAGAAGGGGACGGATGAACACTGAAGCTTTCTTT. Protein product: CARRGRMNTEAFF.

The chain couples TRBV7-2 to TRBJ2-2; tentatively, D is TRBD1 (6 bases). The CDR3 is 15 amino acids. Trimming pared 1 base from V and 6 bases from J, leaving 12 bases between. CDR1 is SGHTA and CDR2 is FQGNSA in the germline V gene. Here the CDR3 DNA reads TGTGCCAGCAGCTTAGGCCAGGGGTTCCCCGGGGAGCTGTTTTTT. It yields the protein CASSLGQGFPGELFF.

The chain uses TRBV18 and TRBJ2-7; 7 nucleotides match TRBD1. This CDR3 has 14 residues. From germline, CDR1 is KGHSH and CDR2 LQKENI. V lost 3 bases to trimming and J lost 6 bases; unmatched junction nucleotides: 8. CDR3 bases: TGTGCCAGCTCACCCTTAGACAGGGCGCGCGAGCAGTACTTC. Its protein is CASSPLDRAREQYF.

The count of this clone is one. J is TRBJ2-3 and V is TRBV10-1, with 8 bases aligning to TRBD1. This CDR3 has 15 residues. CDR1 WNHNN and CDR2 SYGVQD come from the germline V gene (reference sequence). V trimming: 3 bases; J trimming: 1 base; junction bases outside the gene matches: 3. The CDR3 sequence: CASSEPGQGTDTQYF. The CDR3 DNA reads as TGCGCCAGCAGTGAACCGGGACAGGGCACAGATACGCAGTATTTT.

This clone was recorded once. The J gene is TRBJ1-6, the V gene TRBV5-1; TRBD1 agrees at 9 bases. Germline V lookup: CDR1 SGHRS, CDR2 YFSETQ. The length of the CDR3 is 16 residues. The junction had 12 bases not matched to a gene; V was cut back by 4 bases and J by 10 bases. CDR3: CASSTGTGNVGSPLHF. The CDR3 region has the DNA TGCGCCAGCAGCACTGGGACAGGGAACGTAGGATCACCCCTCCACTTT.

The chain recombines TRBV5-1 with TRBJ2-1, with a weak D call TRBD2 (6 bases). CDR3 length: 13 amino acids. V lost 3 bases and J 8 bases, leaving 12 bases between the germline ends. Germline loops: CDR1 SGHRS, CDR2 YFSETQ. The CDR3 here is CASSSRLVDEQFF. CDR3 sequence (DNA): TGCGCCAGCAGCTCCCGACTAGTGGATGAGCAGTTCTTC.

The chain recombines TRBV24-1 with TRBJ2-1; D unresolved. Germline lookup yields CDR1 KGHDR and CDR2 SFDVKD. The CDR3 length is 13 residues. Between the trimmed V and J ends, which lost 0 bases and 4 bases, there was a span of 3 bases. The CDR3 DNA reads TGTGCCACCAGTGATTTGTGGTACAATGAGCAGTTCTTC. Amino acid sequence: CATSDLWYNEQFF.

CDR3 sequence reads: CASSDSSGQMNYGYTF. CDR3 bases: TGTGCCAGCAGTGACTCAAGTGGTCAGATGAACTATGGCTACACCTTC. The rearrangement links TRBV6-4 to TRBJ1-2; D gene uncertain. The CDR3 is made up of 16 amino acids. Trimming took 0 bases from V and 2 from J, leaving 13 bases between them. Germline V lookup: CDR1 MRHNA, CDR2 SNTAGT.

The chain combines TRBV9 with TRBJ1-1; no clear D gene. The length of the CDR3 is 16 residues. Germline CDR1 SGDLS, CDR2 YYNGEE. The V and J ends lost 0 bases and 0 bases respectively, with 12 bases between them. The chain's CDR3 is CASSVAHTPMNTEAFF. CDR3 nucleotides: TGTGCCAGCAGCGTAGCTCACACGCCTATGAACACTGAAGCTTTCTTT.